The source of this TCR beta chain is a study of T cells in Graves' hyperthyroidism and ophthalmopathy. General study findings and limits: Peripheral blood also featured most of the thyroid clonotypes expanded above 0.001.

Exclusion of patients followed from uncontrolled infection, other autoimmune disease, pregnancy or lactation. The sample holds a few counts of this clonotype. No antigen is known for it. The CDR3 runs 16 residues. The germline V gene has CDR1 SGHTA and CDR2 FQGNSA. Trimming removed 5 bases from V and 6 bases from J, with 20 bases in between. Amplification of TCR beta CDR3 regions was performed using RNA transcripts as template. First-round RT-PCR of the TCR CDR3 relied on the HTBI primer set. TCRdb independently ran MiXCR on the multiplex PCR reads; one entry per CDR3 protein. The sample contains around 600,000 distinct CDR3 sequences, 14% of which appear only once.

The sample taken for sequencing was blood. The chain employs TRBV7-2 and TRBJ1-5; D is uncertain. This clonotype was sampled from a woman aged 50 to 65 with Graves' ophthalmopathy. In nucleotides, the CDR3 is TGTGCCAGCAGCCCACAAGGGTGGGGTTCTGTTCAGCCCCAGCATTTT. Residues: CASSPQGWGSVQPQHF.